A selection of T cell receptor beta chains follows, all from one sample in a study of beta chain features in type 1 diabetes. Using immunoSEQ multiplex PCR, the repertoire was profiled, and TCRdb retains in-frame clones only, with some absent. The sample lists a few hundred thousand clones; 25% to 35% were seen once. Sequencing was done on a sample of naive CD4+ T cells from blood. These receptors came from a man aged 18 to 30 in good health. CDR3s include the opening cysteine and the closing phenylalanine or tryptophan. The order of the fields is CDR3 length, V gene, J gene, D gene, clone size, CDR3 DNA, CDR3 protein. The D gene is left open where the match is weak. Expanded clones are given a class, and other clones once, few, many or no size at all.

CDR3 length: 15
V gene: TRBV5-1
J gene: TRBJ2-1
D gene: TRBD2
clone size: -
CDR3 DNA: TGCGCCAGCAGCTTGGCGGTAGCGGGATACAATGAGCAGTTCTTC
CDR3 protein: CASSLAVAGYNEQFF

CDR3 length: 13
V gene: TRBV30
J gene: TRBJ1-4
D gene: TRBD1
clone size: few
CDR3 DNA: TGTGCCTGGAATTCCGGGGACAGGGTCAAACTGTTTTTT
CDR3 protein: CAWNSGDRVKLFF

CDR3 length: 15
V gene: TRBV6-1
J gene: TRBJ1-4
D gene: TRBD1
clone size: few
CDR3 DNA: TGTGCCAGCGTTCTAACCGGGACAGGGAACGAAAAACTGTTTTTT
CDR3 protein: CASVLTGTGNEKLFF

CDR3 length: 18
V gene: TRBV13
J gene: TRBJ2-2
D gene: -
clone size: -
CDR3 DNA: TGTGCCAGCAGCTTATATCCCGGTGGGACCGCTTTAACCGGGGAGCTGTTTTTT
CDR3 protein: CASSLYPGGTALTGELFF

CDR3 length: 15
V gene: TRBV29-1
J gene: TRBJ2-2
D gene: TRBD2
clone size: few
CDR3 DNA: TGCAGCGTTGGAAGCGGGAGGACGAACACCGGGGAGCTGTTTTTT
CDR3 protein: CSVGSGRTNTGELFF

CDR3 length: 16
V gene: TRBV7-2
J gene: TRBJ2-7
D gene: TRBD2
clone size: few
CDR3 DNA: TGTGCCAGCAGCTTAGTCGGACTAGCGGGAGGATACGAGCAGTACTTC
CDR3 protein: CASSLVGLAGGYEQYF

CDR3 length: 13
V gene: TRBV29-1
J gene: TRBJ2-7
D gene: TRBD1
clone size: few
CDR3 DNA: TGCAGCGTTGATAGGACAGGGGGTGGCGAGCAGTACTTC
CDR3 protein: CSVDRTGGGEQYF

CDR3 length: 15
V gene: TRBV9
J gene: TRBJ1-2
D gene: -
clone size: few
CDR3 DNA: TGTGCCAGCAGCGTAGAGCAGAGCTCTAACTATGGCTACACCTTC
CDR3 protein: CASSVEQSSNYGYTF

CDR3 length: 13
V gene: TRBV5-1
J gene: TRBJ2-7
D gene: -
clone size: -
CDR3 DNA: TGCGCCAGCTCCAACGCGGGGAGCTACGAGCAGTACTTC
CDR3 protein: CASSNAGSYEQYF

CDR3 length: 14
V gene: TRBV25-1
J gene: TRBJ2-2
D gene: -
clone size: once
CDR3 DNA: TGTGCCAGCAGTGTGGCGGGGTCCACCGGGGAGCTGTTTTTT
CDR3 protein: CASSVAGSTGELFF

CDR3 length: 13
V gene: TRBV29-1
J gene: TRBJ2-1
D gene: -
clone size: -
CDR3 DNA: TGCAGCGTTCGACGTAGCGCCGGCGATGAGCAGTTCTTC
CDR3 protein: CSVRRSAGDEQFF

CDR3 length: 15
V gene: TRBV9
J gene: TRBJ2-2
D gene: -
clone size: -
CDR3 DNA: TGTGCCAGCAGCGCTGAGCGGTCGAACACCGGGGAGCTGTTTTTT
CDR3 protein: CASSAERSNTGELFF

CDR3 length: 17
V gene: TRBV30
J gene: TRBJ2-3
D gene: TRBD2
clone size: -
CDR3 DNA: TGTGCCTGGAATTCGTCCGGGACTAGCGGGAGGGCCGGTACGCAGTATTTT
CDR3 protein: CAWNSSGTSGRAGTQYF

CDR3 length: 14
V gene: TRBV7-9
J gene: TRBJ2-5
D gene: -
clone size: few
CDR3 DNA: TGTGCCAGCAGCTTGATGGGAGTTCTGGAGACCCAGTACTTC
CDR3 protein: CASSLMGVLETQYF

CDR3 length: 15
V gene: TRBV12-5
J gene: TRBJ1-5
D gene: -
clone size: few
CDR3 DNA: TGTGCTAGTGGCCCCAGTCGAGGGCACAATCAGCCCCAGCATTTT
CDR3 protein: CASGPSRGHNQPQHF

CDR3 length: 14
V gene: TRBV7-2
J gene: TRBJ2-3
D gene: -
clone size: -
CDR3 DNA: TGTGCCAGCAGTCGGGACGTGAGCACAGATACGCAGTATTTT
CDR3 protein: CASSRDVSTDTQYF

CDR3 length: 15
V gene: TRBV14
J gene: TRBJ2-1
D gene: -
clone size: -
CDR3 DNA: TGTGCCAGCAGCCAAATCCTGGCAGGGATCCATGAGCAGTTCTTC
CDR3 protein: CASSQILAGIHEQFF

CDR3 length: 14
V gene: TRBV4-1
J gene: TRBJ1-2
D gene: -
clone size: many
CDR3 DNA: TGCGCCAGCAGCCCCGGAGTACGGGTGACTGGCTACACCTTC
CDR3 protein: CASSPGVRVTGYTF

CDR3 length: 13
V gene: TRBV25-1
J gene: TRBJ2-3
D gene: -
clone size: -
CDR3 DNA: TGTGCCAGCCGGGGACACATCACAGATACGCAGTATTTT
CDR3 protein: CASRGHITDTQYF

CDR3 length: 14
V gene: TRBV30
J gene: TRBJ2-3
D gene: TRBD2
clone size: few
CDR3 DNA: TGTGCCCACGATAGCGGGTCTAGCACAGATACGCAGTATTTT
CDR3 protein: CAHDSGSSTDTQYF

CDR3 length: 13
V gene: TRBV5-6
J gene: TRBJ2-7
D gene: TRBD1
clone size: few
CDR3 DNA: TGTGCCAGCAGCTTGGACAGGGGCTACGAGCAGTACTTC
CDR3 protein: CASSLDRGYEQYF

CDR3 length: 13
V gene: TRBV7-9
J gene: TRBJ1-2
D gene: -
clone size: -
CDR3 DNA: TGTGCCAGCAGCTTAGTTTCTGACTATGGCTACACCTTC
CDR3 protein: CASSLVSDYGYTF

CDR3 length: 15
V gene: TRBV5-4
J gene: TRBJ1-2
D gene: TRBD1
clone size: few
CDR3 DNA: TGTGCCAGCAGCACAGGGACAGGGATTAACTATGGCTACACCTTC
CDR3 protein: CASSTGTGINYGYTF

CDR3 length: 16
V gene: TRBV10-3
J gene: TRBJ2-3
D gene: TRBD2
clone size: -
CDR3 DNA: TGTGCCATCAGTGATTGGTCTAGCGGAAGCACAGATACGCAGTATTTT
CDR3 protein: CAISDWSSGSTDTQYF

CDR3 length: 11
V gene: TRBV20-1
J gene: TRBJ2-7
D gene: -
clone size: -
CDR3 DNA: TGCAGTGCTAGAGATTCCACCGAGCAGTACTTC
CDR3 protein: CSARDSTEQYF

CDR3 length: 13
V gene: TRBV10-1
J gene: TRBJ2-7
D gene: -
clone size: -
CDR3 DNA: TGCGCCAGCAGTGATTCGGGAAACTACGAGCAGTACTTC
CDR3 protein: CASSDSGNYEQYF

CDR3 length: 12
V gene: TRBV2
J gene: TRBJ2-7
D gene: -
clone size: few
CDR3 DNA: TGTGCCAGCAGTTTCGCCGTGAACGAGCAGTACTTC
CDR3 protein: CASSFAVNEQYF

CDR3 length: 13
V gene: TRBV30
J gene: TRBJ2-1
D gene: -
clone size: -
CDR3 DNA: TGTGCCTGGAGTCCACCGGCGTACAATGAGCAGTTCTTC
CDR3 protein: CAWSPPAYNEQFF

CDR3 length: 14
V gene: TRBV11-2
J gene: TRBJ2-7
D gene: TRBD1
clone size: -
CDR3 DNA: TGTGCCAGCAGCTTATGGGACAGTTCCTACGAGCAGTACTTC
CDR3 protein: CASSLWDSSYEQYF